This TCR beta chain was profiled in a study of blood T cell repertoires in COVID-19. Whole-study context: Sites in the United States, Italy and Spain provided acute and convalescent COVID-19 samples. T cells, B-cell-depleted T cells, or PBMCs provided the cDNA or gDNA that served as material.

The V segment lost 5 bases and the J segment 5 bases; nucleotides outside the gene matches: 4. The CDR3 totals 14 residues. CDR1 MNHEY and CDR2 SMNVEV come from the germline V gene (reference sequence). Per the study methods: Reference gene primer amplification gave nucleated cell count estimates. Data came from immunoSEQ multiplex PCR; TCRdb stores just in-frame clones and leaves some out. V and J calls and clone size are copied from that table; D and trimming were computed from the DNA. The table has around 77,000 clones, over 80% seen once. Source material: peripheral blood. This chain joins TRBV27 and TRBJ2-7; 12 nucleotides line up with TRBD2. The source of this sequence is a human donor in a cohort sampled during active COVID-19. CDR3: CASSPRTSGDEQYF. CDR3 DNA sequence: TGTGCCAGCAGTCCCAGGACTAGCGGGGACGAGCAGTACTTC.